This TCR beta chain was sequenced for a study of identical twins. Notes on this clonotype: Antigen unknown.

The CDR3 is 16 residues long. Germline loops: CDR1 SEHNR, CDR2 FQNEAQ (reference sequence). Deletions cut 4 bases from V and 1 base from J, with 11 bases between. One entry per CDR3 protein, called by TCRdb with MiXCR from the 5' RACE reads. The table records about 570,000 distinct CDR3 sequences, 9.5% to 10% of them present only once. Study-level results: Part of the zero-insertion signal could reflect confounding by invariant MAIT and iNKT cells. Insertions were fewer in abundant cord blood beta clonotypes, whereas memory repertoires showed none of this pattern.

This sample also belongs to another study, concerning yellow fever vaccine responses in identical twins. That study reports: Twin vaccine T cell responses reportedly seemed partly convergent, partly personalized.

The clonotype comes from a woman younger than 35 in good health. This rearrangement joins TRBV7-9 to TRBJ2-6; no reliable D call. Sequencing was performed on PBMCs. CDR3 sequence reads: CASSSTVISGANVLTF. CDR3 nucleotide sequence: TGTGCCAGCAGCTCGACCGTGATTTCTGGGGCCAACGTCCTGACTTTC.